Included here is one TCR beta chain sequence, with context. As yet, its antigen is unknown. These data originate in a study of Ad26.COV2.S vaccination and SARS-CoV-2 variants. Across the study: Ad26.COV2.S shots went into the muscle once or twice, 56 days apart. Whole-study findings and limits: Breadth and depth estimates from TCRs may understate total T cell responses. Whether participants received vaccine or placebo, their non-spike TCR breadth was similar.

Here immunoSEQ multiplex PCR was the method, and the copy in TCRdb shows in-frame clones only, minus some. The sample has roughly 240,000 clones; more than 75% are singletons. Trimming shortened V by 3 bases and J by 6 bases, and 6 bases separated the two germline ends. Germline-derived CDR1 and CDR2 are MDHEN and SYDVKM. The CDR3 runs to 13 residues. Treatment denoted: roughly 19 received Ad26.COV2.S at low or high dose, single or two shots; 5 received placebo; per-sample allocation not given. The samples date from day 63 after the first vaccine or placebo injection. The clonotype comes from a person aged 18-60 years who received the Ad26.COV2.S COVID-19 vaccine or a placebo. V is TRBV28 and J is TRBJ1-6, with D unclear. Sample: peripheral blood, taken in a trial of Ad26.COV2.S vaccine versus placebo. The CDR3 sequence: CASSLDLNSPLHF. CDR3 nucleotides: TGTGCCAGCAGTTTGGACCTTAATTCACCCCTCCACTTT.